The 19 T cell receptor beta chains in this list originate from one sample, sequenced in a study of cytomegalovirus exposure and HLA in healthy donors. Researchers ran the PCR with 60 Vbeta and 13 Jbeta primers. The assay was immunoSEQ multiplex PCR, and TCRdb's table has in-frame clones only and misses some. Of around 140,000 clones in the sample, about 86% are singletons; the top ten hold more than 4.5%. Specimen: PBMCs. Receptor source: a woman aged 25-40 years in good health and CMV-seronegative.

CDR3 nucleotides: TGTGCCAGCCGCTTGGGAGCAAACACCGGGGAGCTGTTTTTT. Translating gives CASRLGANTGELFF. The rearrangement uses TRBV25-1 and TRBJ2-2; tentative D call: TRBD2 (5 bases). V lost 8 bases and J lost 2, with 12 bases in between. Germline CDR1 and CDR2: MGHDK and SYGVNS. The CDR3 is made up of 14 amino acids. The complete variable domain, with remaining parts taken from reference TRBV25-1 and TRBJ2-2, reads EADIYQTPRYLVIGTGKKITLECSQTMGHDKMYWYQQDPGMELHLIHYSYGVNSTEKGDLSSESTVSRIRTEHFPLTLESARPSHTSQYLCASRLGANTGELFFGEGSRLTVL.

V gene TRBV7-3 combines with J gene TRBJ2-2; D possibly corresponds to TRBD2 (5 bases). This CDR3 has 17 amino acids. CDR1 and CDR2 (germline): SGHTA, FQGTGA. Trimming removed 1 base at V and 4 bases at J, with 16 bases between. CDR3 in amino acids: CASSLIPGGGTTGELFF. The CDR3 DNA is TGTGCCAGCAGCTTAATTCCTGGAGGAGGAACCACCGGGGAGCTGTTTTTT.

The chain combines TRBV4-1 with TRBJ2-1, with 8 bases lining up with TRBD2. The CDR3 spans 16 residues. V lost 3 bases and J lost 2; bases outside the gene matches: 6. Germline V gives CDR1 MGHRA, CDR2 YSYEKL. CDR3 in DNA: TGCGCCAGCAGCCATCCTCGACTAGCGCCCTACAATGAGCAGTTCTTC. Translation gives CASSHPRLAPYNEQFF.

The rearrangement joins TRBV30 to TRBJ1-5; the D gene is possibly TRBD1 (5 bases). Trimming removed 0 bases at V and 4 bases at J, with 10 bases between. Germline lookup yields CDR1 GTSNPN and CDR2 SVGIG (reference sequence). This CDR3 region has 14 residues. The CDR3 DNA sequence: TGTGCCTGGAGTGTACGACAGAGAAATCAGCCCCAGCATTTT. Residues: CAWSVRQRNQPQHF.

V usage is TRBV13 and J usage is TRBJ2-7, with D unresolved. Germline V gene sequence: CDR1 PRHDT, CDR2 FYEKMQ (reference sequence). V was pared by 5 bases and J by 9 bases, with 14 bases between. There are 12 residues in the CDR3. CDR3 nucleotides: TGTGCCAGCAGCGTTCTCCGAGCGTCGCAGTACTTC. Translation gives CASSVLRASQYF.

V usage is TRBV30 and J usage is TRBJ1-4, with D unclear. Per germline, CDR1 GTSNPN and CDR2 SVGIG (reference sequence). Trimming stripped 2 bases from V and 0 bases from J, with 7 bases between. The CDR3 is made up of 14 amino acids. The CDR3 DNA reads TGTGCCTGGAGTCCCCAGACAACTAATGAAAAACTGTTTTTT. Protein: CAWSPQTTNEKLFF.

This sequence joins TRBV5-1 and TRBJ2-3; D call uncertain. Germline lookup yields CDR1 SGHRS and CDR2 YFSETQ. Trimming removed 4 bases at V and 0 bases at J, with 9 bases between. The CDR3 totals 14 residues. The CDR3 coding sequence is TGCGCCAGCAGCCCTATGGGCAGCACAGATACGCAGTATTTT. It encodes CASSPMGSTDTQYF.

The J gene is TRBJ1-1, the V gene TRBV28; unclear D gene. V was pared by 6 bases and J by 5 bases, with 13 bases between. Germline loops: CDR1 MDHEN, CDR2 SYDVKM. CDR3 length equals 13 residues. This chain's CDR3 is CASSSGSGTEAFF. CDR3 nucleotides: TGTGCCAGCAGCTCGGGGTCGGGGACTGAAGCTTTCTTT.

The V and J genes are TRBV6-6 and TRBJ2-1; weak D call: TRBD2 (5 bases). CDR3 size: 13 residues. The germline V gene encodes CDR1 MNHNY and CDR2 SVGAGI (reference sequence). Trimming took 7 bases from V and 7 from J, leaving 14 bases between them. The CDR3 protein is CASTLREVNEQFF. The CDR3 DNA reads TGTGCCAGCACTTTGAGGGAAGTGAATGAGCAGTTCTTC.

This clone was detected only once. The CDR3 region is CASSLSYPTVYEQYF. Written as DNA, the CDR3 is TGTGCCAGCAGTTTATCGTATCCGACAGTCTACGAGCAGTACTTC. V is TRBV27 and J is TRBJ2-7; a possible D gene is TRBD1 (5 bases). The V and J ends lost 0 bases and 3 bases respectively, with 12 bases between them. Looked up from germline, CDR1 is MNHEY and CDR2 is SMNVEV (reference sequence). The CDR3 covers 15 residues.

The CDR3 here is CASSYAAGNDGYTF. The CDR3, as DNA: TGTGCCAGCAGTTACGCGGCAGGGAATGATGGCTACACCTTC. This chain joins TRBV6-6 and TRBJ1-2; possibly TRBD1 for D (5 bases). This CDR3 contains 14 residues. Trimming stripped 2 bases from V and 6 bases from J, with 13 bases between. Germline loops: CDR1 MNHNY, CDR2 SVGAGI (reference sequence).

The rearrangement joins TRBV7-9 to TRBJ2-2; no firm D call. This CDR3 spans 16 amino acids. Deletions cut 6 bases from V and 0 bases from J, with 14 bases between. From germline, CDR1 is SEHNR and CDR2 FQNEAQ (reference sequence). CDR3 loop: CASRAAYSSNTGELFF. The CDR3 DNA sequence: TGTGCCAGCAGGGCTGCGTACAGCTCGAACACCGGGGAGCTGTTTTTT.

The rearrangement joins TRBV29-1 to TRBJ2-7; 9 bases fit TRBD1. V lost 6 bases to trimming and J lost 5 bases; unmatched junction nucleotides: 23. The CDR3 spans 18 residues. Per germline, CDR1 SQVTM and CDR2 ANQGSEA. The CDR3 protein is CSVAGTGIGTAGVDEQYF. The CDR3 bases are TGCAGCGTCGCCGGGACAGGGATTGGGACGGCGGGCGTGGACGAGCAGTACTTC.

The chain carries TRBV20-1 and TRBJ2-1; the D is unclear. Germline V gene sequence: CDR1 DFQATT, CDR2 SNEGSKA (reference sequence). The length of the CDR3 is 11 residues. V gave up 5 bases and J gave up 10 bases, with 12 bases separating them. CDR3 in DNA: TGCAGTGCTGACCAACGGCGGGAGCAGTTCTTC. This sequence encodes CSADQRREQFF.

V and J are TRBV28 and TRBJ1-5; the D is unclear. V was clipped by 6 bases and J by 8 bases, with 23 bases between them. The CDR3 loop spans 16 amino acids. Germline V lookup: CDR1 MDHEN, CDR2 SYDVKM. The CDR3: CASRKLRSAVFEPQHF. Here the CDR3 DNA reads TGTGCCAGCAGAAAACTAAGATCGGCCGTCTTCGAGCCCCAGCATTTT.

CDR3 loop: CASSFRTSEVETQYF. CDR3 sequence (DNA): TGTGCCAGCAGCTTTCGGACTAGCGAAGTAGAGACCCAGTACTTC. The chain couples TRBV5-6 to TRBJ2-5; 9 bases are shared with TRBD2. V was pared by 2 bases and J by 4 bases, with 6 bases of the junction left unmatched. CDR3 length: 15 amino acids. The germline CDR1 and CDR2 sequences are SGHDT and YYEEEE.

The V and J genes are TRBV11-3 and TRBJ1-4, with TRBD1 matching over 7 bases. The germline gives CDR1 SGHNT, CDR2 YENEEA. The CDR3 contains 15 residues. J lost 7 bases, V lost 5 bases, and 10 bases had no gene match. The CDR3 loop is CASSQDREGCEKLFF. In nucleotides, the CDR3 is TGTGCCAGCAGCCAAGACAGGGAAGGTTGTGAAAAACTGTTTTTT.

Concerning this clone: Other nucleotide sequences from this sample produce the same CDR3. This chain joins TRBV5-4 and TRBJ1-2; possible D gene TRBD1, 5 bases. Per the germline V gene, CDR1 is SGHNT and CDR2 is YYREEE (reference sequence). Trimming cost V 0 bases and J 5 bases, with 8 bases left between them. This CDR3 is built from 13 residues. In DNA form, the CDR3 reads TGTGCCAGCAGCTTGGCAGGGTCATATGGCTACACCTTC. Amino acids: CASSLAGSYGYTF.

This clone has a single count. The chain has TRBV5-4 and TRBJ2-5; tentatively, D is TRBD2 (6 bases). Trimming left V 0 bases short and J 7 bases short, with 10 bases between. The germline V gene encodes CDR1 SGHNT and CDR2 YYREEE (reference sequence). This CDR3 contains 13 residues. In nucleotides, the CDR3 is TGTGCCAGCAGCTTGGCACTGGGGGGGACCCAGTACTTC. Its translation: CASSLALGGTQYF. Using reference TRBV5-4 and TRBJ2-5 for the parts outside the CDR3, the full variable domain is ETGVTQSPTHLIKTRGQQVTLRCSSQSGHNTVSWYQQALGQGPQFIFQYYREEENGRGNFPPRFSGLQFPNYSSELNVNALELDDSALYLCASSLALGGTQYFGPGTRLLVL.